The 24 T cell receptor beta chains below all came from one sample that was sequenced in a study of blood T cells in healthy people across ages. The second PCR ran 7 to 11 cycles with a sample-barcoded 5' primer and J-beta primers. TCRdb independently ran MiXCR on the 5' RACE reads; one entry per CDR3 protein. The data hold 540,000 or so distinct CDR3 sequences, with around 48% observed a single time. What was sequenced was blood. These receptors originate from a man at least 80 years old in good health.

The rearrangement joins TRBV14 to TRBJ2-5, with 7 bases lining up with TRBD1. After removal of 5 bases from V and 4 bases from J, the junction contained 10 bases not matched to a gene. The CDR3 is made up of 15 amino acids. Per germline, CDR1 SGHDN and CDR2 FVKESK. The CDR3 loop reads CASSGGQYIRETQYF. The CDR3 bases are TGTGCCAGCAGCGGGGGACAGTACATCCGAGAGACCCAGTACTTC.

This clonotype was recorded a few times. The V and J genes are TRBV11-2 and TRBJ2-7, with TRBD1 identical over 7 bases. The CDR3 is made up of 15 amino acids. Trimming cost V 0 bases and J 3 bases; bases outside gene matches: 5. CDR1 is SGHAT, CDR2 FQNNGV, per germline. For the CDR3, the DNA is TGTGCCAGCAGCTTAGAGCCGGGACAGAGCTACGAGCAGTACTTC. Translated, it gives CASSLEPGQSYEQYF.

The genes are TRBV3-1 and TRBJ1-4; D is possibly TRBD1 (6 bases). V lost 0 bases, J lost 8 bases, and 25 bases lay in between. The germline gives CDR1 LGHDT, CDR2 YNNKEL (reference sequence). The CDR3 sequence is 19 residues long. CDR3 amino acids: CASSQDRPLPRGEGEKLFF. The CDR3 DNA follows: TGTGCCAGCAGCCAAGACCGACCCCTCCCCAGGGGTGAAGGAGAAAAACTGTTTTTT.

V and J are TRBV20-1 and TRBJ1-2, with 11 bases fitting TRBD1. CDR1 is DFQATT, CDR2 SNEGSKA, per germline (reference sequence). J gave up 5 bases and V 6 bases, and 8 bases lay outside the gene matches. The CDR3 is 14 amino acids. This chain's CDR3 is CSAKGQGASYGYTF. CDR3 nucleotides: TGCAGTGCCAAAGGACAGGGGGCTTCTTATGGCTACACCTTC.

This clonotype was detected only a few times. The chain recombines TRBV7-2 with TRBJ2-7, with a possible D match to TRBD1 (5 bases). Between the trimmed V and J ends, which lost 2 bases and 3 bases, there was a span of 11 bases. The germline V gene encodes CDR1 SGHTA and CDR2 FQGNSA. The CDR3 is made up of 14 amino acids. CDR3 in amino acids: CASSLLDSLYEQYF. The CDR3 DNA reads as TGTGCCAGCAGCTTACTAGACAGCCTCTACGAGCAGTACTTC.

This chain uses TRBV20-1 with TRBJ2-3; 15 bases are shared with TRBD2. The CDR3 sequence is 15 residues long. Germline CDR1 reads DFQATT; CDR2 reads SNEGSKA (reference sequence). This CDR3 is CRGTSGRWGTDTQYF. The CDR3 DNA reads TGCAGGGGGACTAGCGGGAGGTGGGGCACAGATACGCAGTATTTT.

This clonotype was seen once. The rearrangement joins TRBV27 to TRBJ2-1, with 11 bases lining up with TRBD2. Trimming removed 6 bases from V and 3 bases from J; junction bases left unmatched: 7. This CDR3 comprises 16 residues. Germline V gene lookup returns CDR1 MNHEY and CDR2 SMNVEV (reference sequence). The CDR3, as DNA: TGTGCCAGCAGCCGAATAGGGACTAGCGGCTACAATGAGCAGTTCTTC. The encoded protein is CASSRIGTSGYNEQFF.

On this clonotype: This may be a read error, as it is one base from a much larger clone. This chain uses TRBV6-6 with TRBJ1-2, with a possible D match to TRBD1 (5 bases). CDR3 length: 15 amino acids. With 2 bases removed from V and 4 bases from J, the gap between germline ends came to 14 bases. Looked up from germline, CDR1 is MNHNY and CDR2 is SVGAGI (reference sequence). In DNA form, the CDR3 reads TGTGCCAGCAGTTACGCTTGGAGGGGTTCCTATGGCTACACCTTC. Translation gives CASSYAWRGSYGYTF.

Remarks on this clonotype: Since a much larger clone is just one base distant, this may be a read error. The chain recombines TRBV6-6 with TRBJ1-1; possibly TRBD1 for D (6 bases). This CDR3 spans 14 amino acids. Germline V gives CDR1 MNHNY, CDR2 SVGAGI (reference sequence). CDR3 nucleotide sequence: TGTGCCAGCAGTGACTCACAGGGAGGCACTGAAGCTTTCTTT. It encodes CASSDSQGGTEAFF.

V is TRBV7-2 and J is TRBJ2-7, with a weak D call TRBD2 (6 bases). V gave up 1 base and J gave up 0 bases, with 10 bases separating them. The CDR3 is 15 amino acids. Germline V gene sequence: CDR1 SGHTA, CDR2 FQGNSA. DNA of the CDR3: TGTGCCAGCAGCTTAGACGGGACTCCCTCCTACGAGCAGTACTTC. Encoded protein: CASSLDGTPSYEQYF.

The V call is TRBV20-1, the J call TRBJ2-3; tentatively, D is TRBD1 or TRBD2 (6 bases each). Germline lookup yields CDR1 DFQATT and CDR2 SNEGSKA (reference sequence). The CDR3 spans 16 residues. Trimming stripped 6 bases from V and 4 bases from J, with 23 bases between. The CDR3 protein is CSAIAWGAGAADTQYF. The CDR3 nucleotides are TGCAGTGCCATAGCATGGGGGGCGGGCGCCGCAGATACGCAGTATTTT.

The CDR3 nucleotides read TGTGCCAGCAGTGATCTCTCACAGGGGGCGCCTTACGAGCAGTACTTC. The encoded protein is CASSDLSQGAPYEQYF. V and J are TRBV25-1 and TRBJ2-4; 9 bases fit TRBD1. Judging by the DNA end, TRBJ2-7 fits better; the J call may be wrong. This CDR3 comprises 16 residues. CDR1 is MGHDK and CDR2 is SYGVNS in the germline V gene.

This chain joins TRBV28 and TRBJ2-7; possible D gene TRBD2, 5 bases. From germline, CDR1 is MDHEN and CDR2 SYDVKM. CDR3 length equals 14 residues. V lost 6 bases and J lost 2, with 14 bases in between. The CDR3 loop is CASRTKRPPYEQYF. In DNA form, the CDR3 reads TGTGCCAGCAGGACTAAAAGGCCTCCCTACGAGCAGTACTTC. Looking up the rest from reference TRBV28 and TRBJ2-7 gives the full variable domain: DVKVTQSSRYLVKRTGEKVFLECVQDMDHENMFWYRQDPGLGLRLIYFSYDVKMKEKGDIPEGYSVSREKKERFSLILESASTNQTSMYLCASRTKRPPYEQYFGPGTRLTVT.

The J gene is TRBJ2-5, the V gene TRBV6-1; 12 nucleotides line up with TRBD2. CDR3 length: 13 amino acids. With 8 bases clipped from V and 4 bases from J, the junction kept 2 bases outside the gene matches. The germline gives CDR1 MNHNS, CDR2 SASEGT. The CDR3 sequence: CASGTSGLETQYF. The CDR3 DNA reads TGTGCCAGCGGGACTAGCGGGTTAGAGACCCAGTACTTC.

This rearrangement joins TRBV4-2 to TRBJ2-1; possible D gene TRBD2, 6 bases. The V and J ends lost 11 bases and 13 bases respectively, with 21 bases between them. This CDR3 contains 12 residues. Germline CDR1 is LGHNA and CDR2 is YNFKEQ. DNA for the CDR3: TGTGCCGCGGGAATTGTCGGGGAGACCCAGTTCTTC. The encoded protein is CAAGIVGETQFF.

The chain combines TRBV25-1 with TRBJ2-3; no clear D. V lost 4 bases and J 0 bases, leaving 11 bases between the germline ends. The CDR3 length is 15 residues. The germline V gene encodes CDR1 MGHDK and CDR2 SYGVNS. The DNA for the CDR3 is TGTGCCAGCAGTGGGTATCTAGGGAGCACAGATACGCAGTATTTT. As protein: CASSGYLGSTDTQYF.

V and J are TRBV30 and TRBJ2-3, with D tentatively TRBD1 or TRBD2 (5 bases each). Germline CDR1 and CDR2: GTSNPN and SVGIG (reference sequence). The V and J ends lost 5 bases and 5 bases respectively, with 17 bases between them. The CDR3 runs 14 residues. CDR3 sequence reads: CAWADSRAGDTQYF. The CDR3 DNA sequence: TGTGCCTGGGCGGACTCCAGGGCTGGAGATACGCAGTATTTT.

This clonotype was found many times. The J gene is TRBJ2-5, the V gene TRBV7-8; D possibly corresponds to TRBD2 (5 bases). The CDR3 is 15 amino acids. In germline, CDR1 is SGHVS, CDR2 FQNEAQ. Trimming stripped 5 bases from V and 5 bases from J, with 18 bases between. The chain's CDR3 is CASSLTGSEVETQYF. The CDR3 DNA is TGTGCCAGCAGCCTCACGGGGTCTGAGGTGGAGACCCAGTACTTC.

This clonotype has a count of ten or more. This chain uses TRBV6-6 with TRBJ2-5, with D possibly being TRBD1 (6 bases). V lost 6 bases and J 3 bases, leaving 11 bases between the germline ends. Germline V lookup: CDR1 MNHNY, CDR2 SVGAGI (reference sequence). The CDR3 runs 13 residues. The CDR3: CASSRGEEETQYF. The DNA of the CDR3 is TGTGCCAGCAGCAGGGGAGAAGAAGAGACCCAGTACTTC.

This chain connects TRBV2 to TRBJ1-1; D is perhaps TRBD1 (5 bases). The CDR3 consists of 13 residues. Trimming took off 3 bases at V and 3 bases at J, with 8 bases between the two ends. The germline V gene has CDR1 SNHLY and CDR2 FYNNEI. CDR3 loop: CASSDGTYTEAFF. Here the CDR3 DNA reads TGTGCCAGCAGTGATGGGACCTACACTGAAGCTTTCTTT.

In DNA form, the CDR3 reads TGCAGCGCTGGGGACGGGGGGGCGCTTGGCTACACCTTC. Translated: CSAGDGGALGYTF. V usage is TRBV29-1 and J usage is TRBJ1-2; tentative D call: TRBD1 (6 bases). Per the germline V gene, CDR1 is SQVTM and CDR2 is ANQGSEA. The V end was cut by 7 bases, the J end by 7 bases, with 19 bases between. CDR3 length: 13 residues.

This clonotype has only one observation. The CDR3 region has the DNA TGTGCCAGCAGCTTAGAGCGGTTCTCTGGGGCCAACGTCCTGACTTTC. It yields the protein CASSLERFSGANVLTF. V usage is TRBV11-1 and J usage is TRBJ2-6; perhaps TRBD2 as D (5 bases). Deletions cut 1 base from V and 0 bases from J, with 7 bases between. This CDR3 has 16 residues. CDR1 is SGHAT, CDR2 FQDESV, per germline (reference sequence).

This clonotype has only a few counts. The DNA for the CDR3 is TGTGCCAGCAGCTTTCGATCTGGGGACACTGAAGCTTTCTTT. It specifies CASSFRSGDTEAFF. The V and J genes are TRBV27 and TRBJ1-1, with D unclear. The CDR3 runs to 14 residues. Germline V gene sequence: CDR1 MNHEY, CDR2 SMNVEV (reference sequence). Trimming pared 6 bases from V and 3 bases from J, leaving 14 bases between.

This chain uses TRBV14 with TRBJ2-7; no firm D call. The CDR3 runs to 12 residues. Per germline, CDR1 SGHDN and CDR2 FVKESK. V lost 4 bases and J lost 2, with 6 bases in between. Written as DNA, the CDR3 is TGTGCCAGCAGCCGTATCCCCTACGAGCAGTACTTC. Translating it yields CASSRIPYEQYF.